This TCR beta chain was captured by sequencing in a study of blood T cell repertoires in COVID-19. Study information: The United States, Italy and Spain provided the acute and convalescent COVID-19 samples. In each case, the material was cDNA or gDNA derived from T cells, B-cell-depleted T cells, or PBMCs.

Authors' analysis steps: For nucleated cells, counts were estimated from reference gene primer amplification. The protocol was immunoSEQ multiplex PCR, while the TCRdb copy is restricted to in-frame clones and leaves out a portion. That table is the source of V, J and clone size, and D and trimming were worked out from the DNA. The sample carries tens of thousands of clones, about nine tenths recorded once. The origin of this receptor is a human donor in a cohort sampled during active COVID-19. Sequencing was carried out using peripheral blood.

CDR3 in amino acids: CAISDSGLEFQETQYF. The DNA for the CDR3 is TGTGCCATCAGTGATAGTGGACTAGAGTTCCAAGAGACCCAGTACTTC. V is TRBV10-3 and J is TRBJ2-5; 7 nucleotides agree with TRBD2. Germline trimming cut 3 bases from V and 1 base from J; bases unmatched to any gene: 8. Germline values: CDR1 ENHRY, CDR2 SYGVKD. The CDR3 runs 16 residues.